These 21 T cell receptor beta chains were sequenced from one sample in a study of OX40 agonist ivuxolimab in advanced cancers. The repertoire was sequenced with immunoSEQ multiplex PCR; TCRdb's copy has only in-frame clones and lacks some. The sample records roughly 98,000 clones, approximately 83% being singletons. Sequencing used CD4+ or CD8+ T cells sorted from blood, obtained in a trial of the OX40 agonist ivuxolimab. Every receptor here comes from an adult with an advanced solid tumor such as melanoma, head and neck, liver or kidney cancer.

V and J are TRBV7-3 and TRBJ2-2; D remains unclear. With 1 base removed from V and 5 bases from J, the gap between germline ends came to 8 bases. The germline gives CDR1 SGHTA, CDR2 FQGTGA. The CDR3 is 14 amino acids. CDR3 coding DNA: TGTGCCAGCAGCTTAAATCTAGGGACCGGGGAGCTGTTTTTT. This codes for CASSLNLGTGELFF.

The genes are TRBV7-2 and TRBJ2-1, with D possibly matching TRBD2 (5 bases). V lost 1 base and J 3 bases, leaving 7 bases between the germline ends. Germline lookup yields CDR1 SGHTA and CDR2 FQGNSA. CDR3 length equals 14 residues. Here the CDR3 DNA reads TGTGCCAGCAGCTTAGACGGGAACTACAATGAGCAGTTCTTC. It specifies CASSLDGNYNEQFF.

The chain uses TRBV6-6 and TRBJ1-3; D ambiguous. Per germline, CDR1 MNHNY and CDR2 SVGAGI (reference sequence). The CDR3 loop spans 14 amino acids. V gave up 8 bases and J gave up 0 bases, with 11 bases separating them. The CDR3 DNA reads as TGTGCCAGCCGCGAAGAGAGCTCTGGAAACACCATATATTTT. Amino acid sequence: CASREESSGNTIYF.

V gene TRBV21-1 combines with J gene TRBJ1-3; TRBD1 is the table's D call and was not checked against the DNA. TRBV21-1 is reported as a pseudogene. CDR3 length: 15 amino acids. CDR3 loop: CASSIGTGLGNTIYF. The CDR3 DNA reads TGTGCCAGCAGCATCGGGACAGGGCTTGGAAACACCATATATTTT.

The rearrangement links TRBV25-1 to TRBJ1-6; no firm D call. Trimming took 10 bases from V and 7 from J, leaving 14 bases between them. Germline loops: CDR1 MGHDK, CDR2 SYGVNS. This CDR3 has 13 residues. CDR3 nucleotide sequence: TGTGCCACGACCGGACCGCGGAATTCACCCCTCCACTTT. Translated, it gives CATTGPRNSPLHF.

V usage is TRBV6-5 and J usage is TRBJ1-5, with TRBD1 matching over 8 bases. Germline V gene sequence: CDR1 MNHEY, CDR2 SVGAGI. The V segment lost 6 bases and the J segment 3 bases; nucleotides outside the gene matches: 7. The CDR3 is 15 residues long. The CDR3 DNA is TGTGCCAGCAGCAAGGACAGGGCTGACAATCAGCCCCAGCATTTT. Encoded protein: CASSKDRADNQPQHF.

V is TRBV6-5 and J is TRBJ1-1; unclear D gene. Germline V lookup: CDR1 MNHEY, CDR2 SVGAGI. V lost 6 bases to trimming and J lost 4 bases, with 15 bases between them. The CDR3 consists of 14 residues. CDR3 sequence reads: CASSNSPRGTEAFF. The CDR3 coding sequence is TGTGCCAGCAGCAATTCCCCCCGTGGCACTGAAGCTTTCTTT.

The V call is TRBV5-6, the J call TRBJ1-2, with a tentative D call TRBD1 (6 bases). Germline CDR1 SGHDT, CDR2 YYEEEE. V shed 2 bases and J shed 8 bases, with 22 bases lying between them. This CDR3 region has 16 residues. The CDR3 nucleotides are TGTGCCAGCAGCTTTCGGCGGGACAATAGACTGAGAGGCTACACCTTC. Translation: CASSFRRDNRLRGYTF.

The chain joins TRBV19 to TRBJ2-3, with D uncertain. CDR3 length: 13 amino acids. V lost 3 bases to trimming and J lost 4 bases, with 8 bases between them. Germline assignment: CDR1 LNHDA and CDR2 SQIVND (reference sequence). The CDR3 is CASSIGWADTQYF. The CDR3 DNA follows: TGTGCCAGTAGTATCGGGTGGGCAGATACGCAGTATTTT.

This clone was picked up a small number of times. V is TRBV15 and J is TRBJ1-4; no reliable D call. Germline CDR1 reads LNHNV; CDR2 reads YYDKDF (reference sequence). The CDR3 covers 14 residues. Trimming pared 6 bases from V and 0 bases from J, leaving 8 bases between. CDR3 DNA: TGTGCCACCAGGATAAATCCAACTAATGAAAAACTGTTTTTT. Encoded protein: CATRINPTNEKLFF. The variable domain in full, with the rest retrieved from reference TRBV15 and TRBJ1-4, is DAMVIQNPRYQVTQFGKPVTLSCSQTLNHNVMYWYQQKSSQAPKLLFHYYDKDFNNEADTPDNFQSRRPNTSFCFLDIRSPGLGDTAMYLCATRINPTNEKLFFGSGTQLSVL.

V gene TRBV4-2 combines with J gene TRBJ2-5; D gene ambiguous. The CDR3 is 14 amino acids. Germline V gene sequence: CDR1 LGHNA, CDR2 YNFKEQ. V lost 4 bases, J lost 3 bases, and 12 bases lay in between. CDR3 coding DNA: TGTGCCAGCAGCCCATCGCCGGCGGAAGAGACCCAGTACTTC. This gives the protein CASSPSPAEETQYF.

The V call is TRBV7-3, the J call TRBJ1-2, with D possibly being TRBD1 (5 bases). Between the trimmed V and J ends, which lost 5 bases and 7 bases, there was a span of 17 bases. Germline V gives CDR1 SGHTA, CDR2 FQGTGA. The CDR3 length is 14 residues. CDR3 sequence (DNA): TGTGCCAGCAGCCTAGCTTGGGAGAGGGGTGGCTACACCTTC. Residues: CASSLAWERGGYTF.

This clone appeared a few times. The V gene is TRBV4-3, the J gene TRBJ2-1, with 10 bases lining up with TRBD2. V was clipped by 7 bases and J by 7 bases; unmatched bases: 16. The CDR3 runs 17 residues. Germline V gene lookup returns CDR1 LGHNA and CDR2 YSLEER. This CDR3 is CASIIRGTSGAANEQFF. The CDR3 DNA reads TGCGCCAGCATCATCCGAGGCACTAGCGGGGCCGCTAATGAGCAGTTCTTC.

The genes are TRBV6-5 and TRBJ2-3; no reliable D call. V lost 8 bases, J lost 4 bases, and 7 bases lay in between. The germline V gene encodes CDR1 MNHEY and CDR2 SVGAGI. The CDR3 has 11 amino acids. The CDR3 sequence: CASHTPDTQYF. DNA for the CDR3: TGTGCCAGCCACACGCCAGATACGCAGTATTTT.

This chain joins TRBV19 and TRBJ2-7, with a possible D match to TRBD1 (5 bases). The CDR3 sequence is 14 residues long. CDR1 LNHDA and CDR2 SQIVND come from the germline V gene (reference sequence). Trimming stripped 6 bases from V and 2 bases from J, with 14 bases between. The DNA of the CDR3 is TGTGCCAGTAGAAGCTCGACAGACACCTACGAGCAGTACTTC. Its translation is CASRSSTDTYEQYF.

The chain links TRBV11-2 to TRBJ2-7; a possible D gene is TRBD2 (6 bases). The germline V and J ends were trimmed by 1 base and 3 bases, with 19 bases remaining between them. CDR1 SGHAT and CDR2 FQNNGV come from the germline V gene. The CDR3 length is 17 residues. The CDR3 coding sequence is TGTGCCAGCAGCTTAGTTGGAGGAGGGACCAACGTCTACGAGCAGTACTTC. This encodes CASSLVGGGTNVYEQYF. The whole variable domain, remainder taken from reference TRBV11-2 and TRBJ2-7, is EAGVAQSPRYKIIEKRQSVAFWCNPISGHATLYWYQQILGQGPKLLIQFQNNGVVDDSQLPKDRFSAERLKGVDSTLKIQPAKLEDSAVYLCASSLVGGGTNVYEQYFGPGTRLTVT.

The rearrangement joins TRBV19 to TRBJ1-1, with a possible D match to TRBD1 (6 bases). Trimming stripped 6 bases from V and 7 bases from J, with 15 bases between. CDR3 length equals 13 residues. In germline, CDR1 is LNHDA, CDR2 SQIVND (reference sequence). The CDR3: CASRGQSTLEAFF. The CDR3 DNA sequence: TGTGCCAGTAGAGGACAGAGCACTCTTGAAGCTTTCTTT.

The genes are TRBV7-9 and TRBJ2-1, with TRBD2 identical over 7 bases. After removal of 5 bases from V and 5 bases from J, the junction contained 0 bases not matched to a gene. Germline CDR1 is SEHNR and CDR2 is FQNEAQ (reference sequence). The CDR3 covers 12 residues. The CDR3 DNA reads TGTGCCAGCAGCCGGGGGGACAATGAGCAGTTCTTC. Protein: CASSRGDNEQFF.

This clone is a singleton in its sample. In nucleotides, the CDR3 is TGTGCCAGTAGTATTGCTAGTTCATACGAGCAGTACTTC. It yields the protein CASSIASSYEQYF. The chain employs TRBV19 and TRBJ2-7, with D unresolved. This CDR3 spans 13 amino acids. Germline V gene lookup returns CDR1 LNHDA and CDR2 SQIVND (reference sequence). Trimming took off 3 bases at V and 4 bases at J, with 10 bases between the two ends.

The rearrangement uses TRBV9 and TRBJ2-5; D remains ambiguous. This CDR3 comprises 13 residues. The germline CDR1 and CDR2 sequences are SGDLS and YYNGEE. V gave up 3 bases and J gave up 5 bases, with 11 bases separating them. The CDR3 DNA reads as TGTGCCAGCAGCGCCGGAACAGCGGAGACCCAGTACTTC. Its translation: CASSAGTAETQYF.

The J gene is TRBJ2-5, the V gene TRBV5-4; a weak D match, TRBD1 (6 bases). CDR1 and CDR2 from the germline V gene are SGHNT and YYREEE (reference sequence). The CDR3 has 15 residues. Trimming cost V 4 bases and J 1 base, with 14 bases left between them. CDR3 coding DNA: TGTGCCAGCAGCCCCCTCGGGACAACCCAAGAGACCCAGTACTTC. Encoded protein: CASSPLGTTQETQYF.